A single sample gave rise to the 4 T cell receptor beta chains below, sequenced in a study of T cell responses to AZD1222 COVID-19 vaccine. This table comes from immunoSEQ multiplex PCR, and its TCRdb copy is limited to in-frame clones, with some not included. The table shows roughly 110,000 clones, with about 90% occurring only once. The material was peripheral blood, obtained on day 0 of AZD1222 vaccination. Receptors originate from an adult in good health.

The genes are TRBV2 and TRBJ1-2, with 7 bases that match TRBD1. The germline V gene encodes CDR1 SNHLY and CDR2 FYNNEI. CDR3 length equals 14 residues. The V segment lost 5 bases and the J segment 6 bases; nucleotides outside the gene matches: 9. The CDR3 nucleotides are TGTGCCAGCAGTATCGCGACAGGGTCTGATGGCTACACCTTC. Its translation is CASSIATGSDGYTF. The full variable domain, completed using reference TRBV2 and TRBJ1-2, is EPEVTQTPSHQVTQMGQEVILRCVPISNHLYFYWYRQILGQKVEFLVSFYNNEISEKSEIFDDQFSVERPDGSNFTLKIRSTKLEDSAMYFCASSIATGSDGYTFGSGTRLTVV.

This sequence joins TRBV3-1 (or the pseudogene TRBV3-2) and TRBJ1-1; no reliable D call. V dropped 0 bases and J dropped 10 bases, with 12 bases sitting between them. The CDR3 runs to 13 residues. CDR1 and CDR2 from the germline V gene are LGHDT and YNNKEL (reference sequence). This CDR3 reads CASSQDLVAGAFF. CDR3 DNA: TGTGCCAGCAGCCAAGATCTGGTCGCTGGAGCTTTCTTT.

The rearrangement uses TRBV18 and TRBJ1-2; D uncertain. Germline CDR1 KGHSH, CDR2 LQKENI. This CDR3 is built from 16 residues. The germline V and J ends were trimmed by 1 base and 0 bases, with 12 bases remaining between them. CDR3 bases: TGTGCCAGCTCACCACGCCAGATGGCTACTAACTATGGCTACACCTTC. Translating gives CASSPRQMATNYGYTF. The entire variable domain, with the rest obtained from reference TRBV18 and TRBJ1-2, is as follows: NAGVMQNPRHLVRRRGQEARLRCSPMKGHSHVYWYRQLPEEGLKFMVYLQKENIIDESGMPKERFSAEFPKEGPSILRIQQVVRGDSAAYFCASSPRQMATNYGYTFGSGTRLTVV.

This clone was counted once. This chain links TRBV7-2 with TRBJ1-1, with D perhaps matching TRBD1 (5 bases). V lost 6 bases, J lost 0 bases, and 14 bases lay in between. The CDR3 totals 15 residues. CDR1 is SGHTA, CDR2 FQGNSA, per germline. The chain's CDR3 is CASRDLRQLNTEAFF. CDR3 coding DNA: TGTGCCAGCAGGGATCTAAGACAGCTGAACACTGAAGCTTTCTTT. Based on the CDR3 plus reference TRBV7-2 and TRBJ1-1, the full variable domain is GAGVSQSPSNKVTEKGKDVELRCDPISGHTALYWYRQSLGQGLEFLIYFQGNSAPDKSGLPSDRFSAERTGGSVSTLTIQRTQQEDSAVYLCASRDLRQLNTEAFFGQGTRLTVV.